This TCR beta chain was captured by sequencing in a study of blood T cell repertoires in COVID-19. Study overall: Researchers got acute and convalescent COVID-19 samples from the United States, Italy and Spain.

Original data processing: Researchers report that nucleated cell counts were estimated from reference gene primer amplification. Measured with immunoSEQ multiplex PCR; TCRdb has only the in-frame clones, and not every one. Clonal size and the V and J genes are those of that table, whereas D and trimming came from the DNA. The sample contains around 97,000 clones, around 88% of which appear only once. V lost 1 base and J lost 1, with 10 bases in between. This CDR3 is 15 amino acids long. Germline CDR1 reads SEHNR; CDR2 reads FQNEAQ (reference sequence). The sequence derives from a human donor in a cohort sampled during active COVID-19. The sequencing input was peripheral blood. The chain combines TRBV7-9 with TRBJ2-5; maybe TRBD2 (7 bases). The CDR3: CASSLVGGAQETQYF. CDR3 nucleotides: TGTGCCAGCAGCTTAGTGGGGGGGGCCCAAGAGACCCAGTACTTC.